This entry lists 30 T cell receptor beta chains sequenced from one sample in a study of cytomegalovirus exposure and HLA in healthy donors. Here immunoSEQ multiplex PCR was the method, and the copy in TCRdb shows in-frame clones only, minus some. The profile covers some 330,000 clones, with 86% appearing a single time and roughly 0.8% taken by the ten largest. Sequencing was done on a sample of PBMCs. These receptors were taken from a woman in her late teens or twenties in good health and CMV-seronegative.

For the CDR3, the DNA is TGTGCCAGCAGTTACTCGGGCCTAGCGGGCCAAGAGACCCAGTACTTC. Translation: CASSYSGLAGQETQYF. The chain uses TRBV6-5 and TRBJ2-5; TRBD2 matches at 8 bases. In germline, CDR1 is MNHEY, CDR2 SVGAGI. V shed 0 bases and J 1 base; nucleotides not matched to a gene: 4. This CDR3 contains 16 residues.

Details on this clone: Other DNA sequences in the same sample also yield this CDR3. The chain has TRBV9 and TRBJ1-1; no firm D call. Germline CDR1 is SGDLS and CDR2 is YYNGEE. Trimming took off 1 base at V and 1 base at J, with 5 bases between the two ends. The CDR3 runs 13 residues. CDR3 sequence (DNA): TGTGCCAGCAGCGTACGGGGGAACACTGAAGCTTTCTTT. This gives the protein CASSVRGNTEAFF.

The gene calls are TRBV14 and TRBJ1-2; D may be TRBD1 (6 bases). V lost 2 bases and J 0 bases, leaving 13 bases between the germline ends. The CDR3 covers 16 residues. Looked up from germline, CDR1 is SGHDN and CDR2 is FVKESK. CDR3 sequence: CASSQRDILSNYGYTF. CDR3 coding DNA: TGTGCCAGCAGCCAAAGGGACATTTTGTCTAACTATGGCTACACCTTC.

The chain has TRBV6-4 and TRBJ1-2; 9 bases line up with TRBD1. Germline V gene data show CDR1 as MRHNA and CDR2 as SNTAGT. There are 13 residues in the CDR3. V shed 6 bases and J 8 bases; nucleotides not matched to a gene: 7. The CDR3 protein is CASSPDRGYGYTF. In DNA form, the CDR3 reads TGTGCCAGCAGCCCGGACAGGGGATACGGCTACACCTTC.

This CDR3 reads CAISTGTDYGYTF. CDR3 DNA: TGTGCCATCAGCACCGGGACAGATTATGGCTACACCTTC. The gene calls are TRBV10-3 and TRBJ1-2, with 7 bases aligning to TRBD1. Germline V lookup: CDR1 ENHRY, CDR2 SYGVKD. The CDR3 spans 13 residues. Trimming cost V 6 bases and J 5 bases; bases outside gene matches: 6.

This chain uses TRBV10-3 with TRBJ2-7; D not certain. The CDR3 contains 15 residues. The V end was cut by 6 bases, the J end by 6 bases, with 21 bases between. CDR1 is ENHRY, CDR2 SYGVKD, per germline. The CDR3 DNA sequence: TGTGCCATCAGCCACACTGACGCGGCCTCTGGCGAGCAGTACTTC. Translated: CAISHTDAASGEQYF.

This chain joins TRBV19 and TRBJ1-2, with D uncertain. Trimming pared 3 bases from V and 1 base from J, leaving 9 bases between. The CDR3 sequence is 14 residues long. Germline V gives CDR1 LNHDA, CDR2 SQIVND (reference sequence). CDR3 sequence reads: CASSMATYNYGYTF. The DNA for the CDR3 is TGTGCCAGTAGTATGGCGACATATAACTATGGCTACACCTTC.

The J gene is TRBJ2-7, the V gene TRBV18, with D maybe TRBD2 (5 bases). Trimming removed 2 bases at V and 6 bases at J, with 8 bases between. The length of the CDR3 is 12 residues. Germline values: CDR1 KGHSH, CDR2 LQKENI. The CDR3 DNA reads as TGTGCCAGCTCACCAATAGGGAGCGAGCAGTACTTC. This gives the protein CASSPIGSEQYF. Combining the CDR3 with reference TRBV18 and TRBJ2-7 gives the whole variable domain NAGVMQNPRHLVRRRGQEARLRCSPMKGHSHVYWYRQLPEEGLKFMVYLQKENIIDESGMPKERFSAEFPKEGPSILRIQQVVRGDSAAYFCASSPIGSEQYFGPGTRLTVT.

This chain connects TRBV14 to TRBJ2-2; weak D call: TRBD1 (6 bases). Germline values: CDR1 SGHDN, CDR2 FVKESK. V was pared by 2 bases and J by 6 bases, with 10 bases between. The CDR3 is 14 residues long. The CDR3 DNA reads as TGTGCCAGCAGCCAACTAGCAGGGGCCGGGGAGCTGTTTTTT. Its protein product is CASSQLAGAGELFF.

The J gene is TRBJ2-3, the V gene TRBV1; TRBD2 is the table's D call, not checked against the DNA. TRBV1 is noted as a pseudogene. The CDR3 runs to 20 residues. CDR3 region: CTSSQRQFPGLAVNTDTQYF. The CDR3 bases are TGCACCAGCAGCCAAAGACAATTCCCGGGACTAGCGGTAAACACAGATACGCAGTATTTT.

The V and J genes are TRBV7-3 and TRBJ2-3, with D perhaps TRBD2 (7 bases). Germline CDR1 is SGHTA and CDR2 is FQGTGA. Trimming left V 5 bases short and J 0 bases short, with 12 bases between. The CDR3 is 15 amino acids. CDR3 amino acids: CASSARGASTDTQYF. CDR3 DNA sequence: TGTGCCAGCAGCGCCCGGGGGGCTAGCACAGATACGCAGTATTTT.

V and J are TRBV19 and TRBJ1-1; 8 bases agree with TRBD1. Germline loops: CDR1 LNHDA, CDR2 SQIVND (reference sequence). The CDR3 totals 14 residues. V shed 7 bases, J shed 2 bases, and the junction held 6 bases outside the gene matches. CDR3 in amino acids: CASILDRGNTEAFF. The CDR3 DNA reads TGTGCCAGTATCCTTGACAGGGGCAACACTGAAGCTTTCTTT.

This clone has only a few counts. The chain carries TRBV2 and TRBJ2-2; maybe TRBD1 (6 bases). Germline-derived CDR1 and CDR2 are SNHLY and FYNNEI. The CDR3 is 16 residues long. V was shortened by 6 bases and J by 1 base, with 15 bases between the two germline ends. The CDR3 nucleotides are TGTGCCAGCAGCGAACAAGGGGGTCTGAACACCGGGGAGCTGTTTTTT. Translating gives CASSEQGGLNTGELFF.

The CDR3 protein is CASGPGLIVVGTEAFF. Written as DNA, the CDR3 is TGTGCCAGTGGGCCTGGCTTAATTGTAGTAGGCACTGAAGCTTTCTTT. The chain recombines TRBV19 with TRBJ1-1, with D unresolved. Trimming took 8 bases from V and 4 from J, leaving 23 bases between them. The CDR3 has 16 residues. In germline, CDR1 is LNHDA, CDR2 SQIVND (reference sequence).

The V call is TRBV30, the J call TRBJ2-1; 9 bases fit TRBD2. This CDR3 comprises 17 residues. Germline V gene sequence: CDR1 GTSNPN, CDR2 SVGIG (reference sequence). J lost 5 bases, V lost 0 bases, and 11 bases had no gene match. CDR3 protein: CAWSVLASGTPHNEQFF. The CDR3 bases are TGTGCCTGGAGTGTATTGGCTAGCGGGACCCCCCACAATGAGCAGTTCTTC.

V gene TRBV4-2 combines with J gene TRBJ1-2; 9 bases are a match to TRBD1. Per the germline V gene, CDR1 is LGHNA and CDR2 is YNFKEQ. The CDR3 extends over 16 amino acids. Losses at the gene ends were 3 bases for V and 2 bases for J; bases not matched to a gene: 7. Here the CDR3 reads CASSQDRGANNYGYTF. The CDR3 DNA sequence: TGTGCCAGCAGCCAGGACAGGGGAGCTAACAACTATGGCTACACCTTC.

The chain couples TRBV6-6 to TRBJ1-1; D not certain. The CDR3 has 13 amino acids. Between the trimmed V and J ends, which lost 2 bases and 6 bases, there was a span of 10 bases. CDR1 and CDR2 (germline): MNHNY, SVGAGI (reference sequence). CDR3 sequence: CASSYVGQSEAFF. The CDR3 bases are TGTGCCAGCAGTTACGTTGGGCAGTCTGAAGCTTTCTTT.

This chain connects TRBV28 to TRBJ2-2; TRBD2 might be the D (6 bases). CDR1 and CDR2 (germline): MDHEN, SYDVKM. Trimming cost V 7 bases and J 2 bases, with 14 bases left between them. There are 15 residues in the CDR3. The CDR3 DNA reads as TGTGCCAGCATCTCGGGACTCCTTAACACCGGGGAGCTGTTTTTT. Protein sequence: CASISGLLNTGELFF.

V and J are TRBV10-3 and TRBJ2-3, with TRBD2 matching 10 bases. J was trimmed by 0 bases and V by 6 bases; bases with no gene match: 12. Germline CDR1 ENHRY, CDR2 SYGVKD. This CDR3 is 18 amino acids long. The CDR3 DNA reads as TGTGCCATCAGAGAAGTCCCGGGACTAGCGACTAGCACAGATACGCAGTATTTT. Its translation: CAIREVPGLATSTDTQYF.

The genes are TRBV4-1 and TRBJ2-3; 10 positions agree with TRBD2. In germline, CDR1 is MGHRA, CDR2 YSYEKL. Losses at the gene ends were 1 base for V and 6 bases for J; bases not matched to a gene: 7. CDR3 size: 16 residues. For the CDR3, the DNA is TGCGCCAGCAGCCAAGGGCTAGCGGGAGCGAAGGATACGCAGTATTTT. Translated, it gives CASSQGLAGAKDTQYF.

The genes are TRBV5-6 and TRBJ2-7; a possible D gene is TRBD2 (5 bases). CDR1 and CDR2 (germline): SGHDT, YYEEEE. The CDR3 has 14 residues. V was cut by 4 bases and J by 2 bases, with 13 bases left in between. CDR3 bases: TGTGCCAGCAGCCCCCCCGAGGGAACCTACGAGCAGTACTTC. Amino acid sequence: CASSPPEGTYEQYF.

CDR3 coding DNA: TGTGCCAGCAGTGGAGGACAGGGAGTCTACGAGCAGTACTTC. This sequence encodes CASSGGQGVYEQYF. The V call is TRBV6-1, the J call TRBJ2-7; 8 bases line up with TRBD1. This CDR3 region has 14 residues. Germline lookup yields CDR1 MNHNS and CDR2 SASEGT. V lost 4 bases to trimming and J lost 3 bases; unmatched junction nucleotides: 5.

The rearrangement links TRBV19 to TRBJ2-7, with 9 bases fitting TRBD2. The trim removed 9 bases at V and 1 base at J, leaving 7 bases unmatched. This CDR3 is built from 14 residues. Germline V gene lookup returns CDR1 LNHDA and CDR2 SQIVND (reference sequence). The chain's CDR3 is CASASSGESYEQYF. DNA for the CDR3: TGTGCCAGCGCGTCTAGCGGGGAGTCCTACGAGCAGTACTTC.

The chain uses TRBV5-4 and TRBJ2-1; 10 bases map to TRBD2. In germline, CDR1 is SGHNT, CDR2 YYREEE (reference sequence). This CDR3 spans 16 amino acids. V was pared by 1 base and J by 11 bases, with 12 bases of the junction left unmatched. CDR3 in amino acids: CASSLPASGSGSKQFF. CDR3 nucleotides: TGTGCCAGCAGCTTGCCCGCTAGCGGGAGTGGGAGCAAGCAGTTCTTC.

The gene calls are TRBV10-3 and TRBJ2-1, with 9 bases identical to TRBD2. CDR1 ENHRY and CDR2 SYGVKD come from the germline V gene. Unmatched junction bases numbered 4, after V lost 2 bases and J lost 5 bases. The CDR3 consists of 15 residues. This CDR3 is CAISEVAGEHNEQFF. The DNA for the CDR3 is TGTGCCATCAGTGAGGTAGCGGGAGAACACAATGAGCAGTTCTTC.

V gene TRBV6-5 combines with J gene TRBJ2-3, with unresolved D. V lost 9 bases and J 2 bases, leaving 18 bases between the germline ends. CDR1 is MNHEY, CDR2 SVGAGI, per germline. CDR3 length: 15 residues. CDR3 protein: CASSMLGSPTDTQYF. The CDR3 DNA reads TGTGCCAGTAGCATGCTGGGTTCCCCCACAGATACGCAGTATTTT.

This chain connects TRBV27 to TRBJ2-3, with D perhaps matching TRBD2 (6 bases). The CDR3 loop spans 15 amino acids. Germline loops: CDR1 MNHEY, CDR2 SMNVEV (reference sequence). V gave up 1 base and J gave up 4 bases, with 12 bases separating them. CDR3 region: CASSLFPGDADTQYF. In nucleotides, the CDR3 is TGTGCCAGCAGTTTATTTCCGGGAGATGCAGATACGCAGTATTTT.

This rearrangement joins TRBV11-2 to TRBJ2-2; weak D call: TRBD2 (6 bases). The CDR3 loop spans 16 amino acids. Germline-derived CDR1 and CDR2 are SGHAT and FQNNGV. V dropped 3 bases and J dropped 0 bases, with 11 bases sitting between them. The CDR3 protein is CASSFSSGPNTGELFF. The CDR3 nucleotides are TGTGCCAGCAGCTTCAGTAGCGGACCGAACACCGGGGAGCTGTTTTTT.

The chain carries TRBV6-5 and TRBJ2-7; 7 nucleotides match TRBD1. CDR1 is MNHEY, CDR2 SVGAGI, per germline. Trimming cost V 4 bases and J 2 bases; bases outside gene matches: 5. The CDR3 covers 14 residues. The CDR3 protein is CASSSGQATYEQYF. The CDR3 coding sequence is TGTGCCAGCAGTTCAGGACAGGCGACCTACGAGCAGTACTTC.

This clone appeared once. This chain joins TRBV4-1 and TRBJ2-7, with 8 bases fitting TRBD2. The CDR3 extends over 17 amino acids. J gave up 2 bases and V 4 bases, and 13 bases lay outside the gene matches. The V gene's germline CDR1 is MGHRA and CDR2 YSYEKL. Here the CDR3 reads CASSLDAAGVGAYEQYF. The CDR3, as DNA: TGCGCCAGCAGCCTCGACGCAGCGGGGGTCGGAGCCTACGAGCAGTACTTC.